This is a list of T cell receptor beta chains from one sample in a study of T-cell reconstitution after alpha-beta-depleted transplantation in children. TCRdb fed the PCR reads into MiXCR, producing one record per CDR3 protein. The sample comprises about 420,000 distinct CDR3 sequences, 16% of which are singletons, and around 28% rests with the top ten. Source: PBMCs, mostly from graft donor cells, taken 360 days after TCRalphabeta/CD19-depleted stem cell transplant. Receptor source: a boy under two years old who had a stem cell transplant for Wiskott-Aldrich syndrome, so the T cells may come from the graft donor. The CDR3 runs from the conserved cysteine through the conserved F or W. Fields, in order: CDR3 protein, CDR3 DNA, J gene, D gene, clone size, V gene. The D gene is left open where the match is weak. Clone size, where shown, is once, few, many, or a class for clones that have expanded.

CDR3aa: CASSPFPGGSYEQYF
CDR3nt: TGTGCCAGCTCACCGTTTCCCGGAGGTTCCTACGAGCAGTACTTC
j_gene: TRBJ2-7
d_gene: NA
abundance: many
v_gene: TRBV18

CDR3aa: CASSLVRVGMRSNEQFF
CDR3nt: TGTGCCAGCAGCTTAGTACGGGTCGGCATGAGAAGCAATGAGCAGTTCTTC
j_gene: TRBJ2-1
d_gene: NA
abundance: few
v_gene: TRBV7-2

CDR3aa: CASSPRREVTGELFF
CDR3nt: TGTGCCAGCTCACCACGCAGGGAGGTCACCGGGGAGCTGTTTTTT
j_gene: TRBJ2-2
d_gene: NA
abundance: NA
v_gene: TRBV18

CDR3aa: CASSHHRGSRGFFYNEQFF
CDR3nt: TGCGCCAGCAGCCATCACAGGGGAAGTCGAGGATTTTTCTACAATGAGCAGTTCTTC
j_gene: TRBJ2-1
d_gene: TRBD1
abundance: NA
v_gene: TRBV4-3

CDR3aa: CASSEWRDRTYGYTF
CDR3nt: TGCGCCAGCAGTGAGTGGAGGGACAGAACATATGGCTACACCTTC
j_gene: TRBJ1-2
d_gene: TRBD1
abundance: NA
v_gene: TRBV10-2

CDR3aa: CASSLGTGGVNEQFF
CDR3nt: TGCGCCAGCAGCTTGGGGACAGGGGGTGTCAATGAGCAGTTCTTC
j_gene: TRBJ2-1
d_gene: TRBD1
abundance: many
v_gene: TRBV5-1

CDR3aa: CAISDPGTGGYNEQFF
CDR3nt: TGTGCCATCAGTGACCCTGGGACAGGGGGATACAATGAGCAGTTCTTC
j_gene: TRBJ2-1
d_gene: TRBD1
abundance: few
v_gene: TRBV10-3

CDR3aa: CASRGQGARTGELFF
CDR3nt: TGTGCCAGCAGAGGACAGGGGGCGAGAACCGGGGAGCTGTTTTTT
j_gene: TRBJ2-2
d_gene: TRBD1
abundance: few
v_gene: TRBV7-9

CDR3aa: CSARDRVGAQFF
CDR3nt: TGCAGTGCCCGAGACAGGGTTGGGGCGCAGTTCTTC
j_gene: TRBJ2-1
d_gene: TRBD1
abundance: NA
v_gene: TRBV20-1

CDR3aa: CASSLTGSLSYEQYF
CDR3nt: TGTGCCAGCAGCCTGACAGGTTCCCTCTCCTACGAGCAGTACTTC
j_gene: TRBJ2-7
d_gene: NA
abundance: NA
v_gene: TRBV7-2

CDR3aa: CSVRTGGYEQYF
CDR3nt: TGCAGCGTTCGGACAGGGGGCTACGAGCAGTACTTC
j_gene: TRBJ2-7
d_gene: TRBD1
abundance: few
v_gene: TRBV29-1

CDR3aa: CASSLRTGENIQYF
CDR3nt: TGTGCCAGCAGCCTCAGGACAGGGGAAAACATTCAGTACTTC
j_gene: TRBJ2-4
d_gene: TRBD1
abundance: few
v_gene: TRBV4-2

CDR3aa: CASNSLAGGPGEQYF
CDR3nt: TGTGCCAGCAACTCTCTAGCGGGGGGGCCGGGCGAGCAGTACTTC
j_gene: TRBJ2-7
d_gene: TRBD2
abundance: few
v_gene: TRBV27

CDR3aa: CASSRQERIYEQYF
CDR3nt: TGTGCCAGCAGTCGGCAGGAGAGAATCTACGAGCAGTACTTC
j_gene: TRBJ2-7
d_gene: NA
abundance: few
v_gene: TRBV28

CDR3aa: CASSLSRSGATQYF
CDR3nt: TGTGCCAGCAGTTTAAGTCGATCAGGGGCTACGCAGTACTTC
j_gene: TRBJ2-7
d_gene: NA
abundance: few
v_gene: TRBV28

CDR3aa: CSVGTVSAAQYF
CDR3nt: TGCAGCGTTGGCACGGTCTCGGCGGCCCAGTACTTC
j_gene: TRBJ2-5
d_gene: NA
abundance: few
v_gene: TRBV29-1

CDR3aa: CACHWGVNEQFF
CDR3nt: TGTGCCTGTCACTGGGGGGTTAATGAGCAGTTCTTC
j_gene: TRBJ2-1
d_gene: NA
abundance: NA
v_gene: TRBV30

CDR3aa: CASSPGTGGRNEQFF
CDR3nt: TGTGCCAGCAGCCCCGGGACAGGGGGAAGGAATGAGCAGTTCTTC
j_gene: TRBJ2-1
d_gene: TRBD1
abundance: many
v_gene: TRBV3-1

CDR3aa: CASLGSGELFF
CDR3nt: TGTGCCAGCCTAGGTTCCGGGGAGCTGTTTTTT
j_gene: TRBJ2-2
d_gene: NA
abundance: NA
v_gene: TRBV3-1

CDR3aa: CASSPSGTFLYNEQFF
CDR3nt: TGTGCCAGCTCACCTAGCGGGACTTTCCTCTACAATGAGCAGTTCTTC
j_gene: TRBJ2-1
d_gene: TRBD2
abundance: NA
v_gene: TRBV18

CDR3aa: CASSLVWGGEQFF
CDR3nt: TGCGCCAGCAGCTTGGTATGGGGAGGTGAGCAGTTCTTC
j_gene: TRBJ2-1
d_gene: NA
abundance: few
v_gene: TRBV5-1

CDR3aa: CSARAGTETQYF
CDR3nt: TGCAGTGCTAGAGCCGGGACAGAGACCCAGTACTTC
j_gene: TRBJ2-5
d_gene: NA
abundance: NA
v_gene: TRBV20-1

CDR3aa: CASSPLGADTQYF
CDR3nt: TGTGCCAGCTCGCCGCTAGGTGCAGATACGCAGTATTTT
j_gene: TRBJ2-3
d_gene: NA
abundance: NA
v_gene: TRBV18

CDR3aa: CATSRGQGETQYF
CDR3nt: TGTGCCACATCGCGGGGGCAAGGAGAGACCCAGTACTTC
j_gene: TRBJ2-5
d_gene: NA
abundance: once
v_gene: TRBV10-3

CDR3aa: CASSFTSGGTNTGELFF
CDR3nt: TGTGCCAGCAGTTTCACTAGCGGGGGCACAAACACCGGGGAGCTGTTTTTT
j_gene: TRBJ2-2
d_gene: TRBD2
abundance: few
v_gene: TRBV12-3/TRBV12-4

CDR3aa: CASSLWRGRPIQYF
CDR3nt: TGTGCCAGCAGTTTATGGCGGGGTCGACCTATTCAGTACTTC
j_gene: TRBJ2-4
d_gene: NA
abundance: NA
v_gene: TRBV28

CDR3aa: CASSQPRKSADTQYF
CDR3nt: TGCGCCAGCAGCCAACCTCGGAAGAGCGCAGATACGCAGTATTTT
j_gene: TRBJ2-3
d_gene: NA
abundance: few
v_gene: TRBV4-1

CDR3aa: CASSLMSRGTGELFF
CDR3nt: TGTGCCAGCAGCTTAATGTCGAGGGGGACCGGGGAGCTGTTTTTT
j_gene: TRBJ2-2
d_gene: NA
abundance: NA
v_gene: TRBV7-9

CDR3aa: CASSFRHLGKASGARQETQYF
CDR3nt: TGTGCCAGCAGTTTCCGCCATTTAGGGAAGGCTAGCGGGGCACGGCAAGAGACCCAGTACTTC
j_gene: TRBJ2-5
d_gene: TRBD2
abundance: NA
v_gene: TRBV27

CDR3aa: CAISGTKGGKREKLFF
CDR3nt: TGTGCCATCAGCGGGACCAAGGGGGGAAAAAGGGAAAAACTGTTTTTT
j_gene: TRBJ1-4
d_gene: NA
abundance: few
v_gene: TRBV10-3

CDR3aa: CAIWDISYEQYF
CDR3nt: TGTGCCATTTGGGACATCTCCTACGAGCAGTACTTC
j_gene: TRBJ2-7
d_gene: NA
abundance: NA
v_gene: TRBV10-3

CDR3aa: CASSNKDRDGKNIQYF
CDR3nt: TGTGCCAGCAGTAACAAGGACAGGGATGGCAAAAACATTCAGTACTTC
j_gene: TRBJ2-4
d_gene: TRBD1
abundance: few
v_gene: TRBV6-2/TRBV6-3

CDR3aa: CSVAGGQGVTGANVLTF
CDR3nt: TGCAGCGTCGCCGGGGGGCAGGGAGTCACTGGGGCCAACGTCCTGACTTTC
j_gene: TRBJ2-6
d_gene: NA
abundance: NA
v_gene: TRBV29-1

CDR3aa: CSAPTSRLYNEQFF
CDR3nt: TGCAGTGCCCCGACTAGCCGTCTTTACAATGAGCAGTTCTTC
j_gene: TRBJ2-1
d_gene: TRBD2
abundance: NA
v_gene: TRBV20-1

CDR3aa: CASSRFRGVTYNEQFF
CDR3nt: TGTGCCAGCAGCCGATTTAGGGGGGTAACCTACAATGAGCAGTTCTTC
j_gene: TRBJ2-1
d_gene: NA
abundance: few
v_gene: TRBV11-2

CDR3aa: CASSPHTGVQETQYF
CDR3nt: TGTGCCAGCAGTCCCCATACAGGAGTCCAAGAGACCCAGTACTTC
j_gene: TRBJ2-5
d_gene: NA
abundance: NA
v_gene: TRBV2

CDR3aa: CASSAAYEQYF
CDR3nt: TGTGCCAGCAGTGCAGCCTACGAGCAGTACTTC
j_gene: TRBJ2-7
d_gene: NA
abundance: many
v_gene: TRBV25-1

CDR3aa: CASKGGGDGAEAFF
CDR3nt: TGTGCCAGCAAAGGGGGAGGGGACGGGGCTGAAGCTTTCTTT
j_gene: TRBJ1-1
d_gene: NA
abundance: NA
v_gene: TRBV12-3/TRBV12-4

CDR3aa: CASSPTGGWGRGANVLTF
CDR3nt: TGTGCCAGCAGCCCGACGGGAGGTTGGGGGAGAGGGGCCAACGTCCTGACTTTC
j_gene: TRBJ2-6
d_gene: TRBD2
abundance: NA
v_gene: TRBV11-2

CDR3aa: CASSPDLTRETQYF
CDR3nt: TGTGCCAGCAGCCCCGACTTAACCCGGGAGACCCAGTACTTC
j_gene: TRBJ2-5
d_gene: NA
abundance: many
v_gene: TRBV7-2

CDR3aa: CASTRDRFYEQYF
CDR3nt: TGTGCCAGCACCAGGGACAGATTCTACGAGCAGTACTTC
j_gene: TRBJ2-7
d_gene: TRBD1
abundance: NA
v_gene: TRBV2

CDR3aa: CASRPGGRGPQHF
CDR3nt: TGTGCCAGCAGACCAGGGGGCCGTGGGCCCCAGCATTTT
j_gene: TRBJ1-5
d_gene: TRBD1
abundance: many
v_gene: TRBV12-3/TRBV12-4

CDR3aa: CASSLAWSPPELF
CDR3nt: TGTGCCAGCAGCTTGGCCTGGAGCCCCCCCGAACTCTTC
j_gene: TRBJ2-1
d_gene: NA
abundance: NA
v_gene: TRBV5-6

CDR3aa: CASSEGGTSGDEQYF
CDR3nt: TGTGCCAGCAGTGAAGGAGGCACTAGCGGGGACGAGCAGTACTTC
j_gene: TRBJ2-7
d_gene: TRBD2
abundance: many
v_gene: TRBV6-1

CDR3aa: CASSQDGGIEETQYF
CDR3nt: TGCGCCAGCAGCCAAGATGGGGGGATAGAAGAGACCCAGTACTTC
j_gene: TRBJ2-5
d_gene: NA
abundance: NA
v_gene: TRBV4-3

CDR3aa: CASSPKGEPYEQYF
CDR3nt: TGCGCCAGCAGCCCTAAGGGGGAGCCTTACGAGCAGTACTTC
j_gene: TRBJ2-7
d_gene: NA
abundance: NA
v_gene: TRBV5-1

CDR3aa: CASSLSGSPGEQFF
CDR3nt: TGTGCCAGCAGCCTTAGCGGGAGCCCCGGTGAGCAGTTCTTC
j_gene: TRBJ2-1
d_gene: TRBD2
abundance: few
v_gene: TRBV7-9

CDR3aa: CASSLAGGWNEQFF
CDR3nt: TGTGCCAGCAGTTTAGCGGGGGGGTGGAATGAGCAGTTCTTC
j_gene: TRBJ2-1
d_gene: TRBD2
abundance: few
v_gene: TRBV6-5

CDR3aa: CASSLAVAGESETQYF
CDR3nt: TGTGCCAGCAGCTTAGCGGTAGCGGGGGAATCAGAGACCCAGTACTTC
j_gene: TRBJ2-5
d_gene: TRBD2
abundance: NA
v_gene: TRBV7-6

CDR3aa: CASSFGESYEQYF
CDR3nt: TGTGCCAGCAGTTTCGGGGAGTCCTACGAGCAGTACTTC
j_gene: TRBJ2-7
d_gene: NA
abundance: few
v_gene: TRBV28

CDR3aa: CATSRDFPSRSSYNEQFF
CDR3nt: TGTGCCACCAGTCGGGACTTTCCCTCTAGGAGCTCCTACAATGAGCAGTTCTTC
j_gene: TRBJ2-1
d_gene: NA
abundance: NA
v_gene: TRBV24-1

CDR3aa: CASSTGTSGSTDTQYF
CDR3nt: TGTGCCAGCAGTACCGGGACTAGCGGAAGCACAGATACGCAGTATTTT
j_gene: TRBJ2-3
d_gene: TRBD2
abundance: few
v_gene: TRBV12-3/TRBV12-4

CDR3aa: CASSITTDTQYF
CDR3nt: TGCGCCAGCAGCATAACCACAGATACGCAGTATTTT
j_gene: TRBJ2-3
d_gene: NA
abundance: NA
v_gene: TRBV5-1

CDR3aa: CSVVQGNGAKNIQYF
CDR3nt: TGCAGCGTTGTACAGGGAAATGGGGCTAAAAACATTCAGTACTTC
j_gene: TRBJ2-4
d_gene: NA
abundance: NA
v_gene: TRBV29-1